The TCR beta chain under discussion was sequenced for a study of blood T cell repertoires in COVID-19. Study in general: Samples representing acute and convalescent COVID-19 were sourced from the United States, Italy and Spain. From T cells, B-cell-depleted T cells, or PBMCs came the material, which was cDNA or gDNA.

CDR3 size: 12 residues. Germline V lookup: CDR1 WNHNN, CDR2 SYGVQD (reference sequence). Germline trimming cut 3 bases from V and 12 bases from J; bases unmatched to any gene: 6. This clone was detected once. In the original analysis: Reference gene primer amplification in the assay estimated nucleated cell counts. The method was immunoSEQ multiplex PCR; TCRdb's version includes in-frame clones alone and lacks a portion of them. That table gives V, J and clone size, and the DNA gave D and trimming. Of about 240,000 clones listed, about 83% are singletons. Sample: peripheral blood. The gene calls are TRBV10-1 and TRBJ2-3; 7 positions agree with TRBD1. This receptor was identified in a human donor in a cohort sampled during active COVID-19. CDR3 bases: TGCGCCAGCAGTGAAACGACAGGGAGCCAGTATTTT. Translated: CASSETTGSQYF.